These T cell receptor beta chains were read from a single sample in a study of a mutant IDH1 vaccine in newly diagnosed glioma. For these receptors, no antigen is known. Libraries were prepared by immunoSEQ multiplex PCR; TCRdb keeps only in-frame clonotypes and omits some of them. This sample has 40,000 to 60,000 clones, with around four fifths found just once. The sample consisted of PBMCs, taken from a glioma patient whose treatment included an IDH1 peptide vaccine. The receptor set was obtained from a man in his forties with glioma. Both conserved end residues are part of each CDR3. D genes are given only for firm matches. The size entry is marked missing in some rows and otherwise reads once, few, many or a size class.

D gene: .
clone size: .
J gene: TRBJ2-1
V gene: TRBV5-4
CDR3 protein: CASSLWGYNEQFF
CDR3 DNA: TGTGCCAGCAGCTTGTGGGGGTACAATGAGCAGTTCTTC

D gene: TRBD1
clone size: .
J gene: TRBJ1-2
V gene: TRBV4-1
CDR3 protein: CASSQVLGTGYYGYTF
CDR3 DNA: TGCGCCAGCAGCCAAGTCCTCGGGACAGGGTATTATGGCTACACCTTC

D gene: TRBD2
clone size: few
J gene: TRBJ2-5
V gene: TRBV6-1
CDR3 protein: CASSLAGETQYF
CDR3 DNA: TGTGCCAGCAGCCTAGCGGGGGAGACCCAGTACTTC

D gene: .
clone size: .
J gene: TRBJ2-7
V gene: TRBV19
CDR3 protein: CASSISRGYEQYF
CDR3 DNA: TGTGCCAGTAGTATATCCCGGGGGTACGAGCAGTACTTC

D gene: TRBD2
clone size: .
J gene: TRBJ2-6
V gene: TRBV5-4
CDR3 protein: CASSVQWSGGAGANVLTF
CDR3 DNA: TGTGCCAGCAGTGTGCAGTGGAGCGGGGGGGCGGGGGCCAACGTCCTGACTTTC

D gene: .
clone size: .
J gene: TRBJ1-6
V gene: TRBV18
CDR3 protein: CASSPGTGPNSPLHF
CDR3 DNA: TGTGCCAGCTCACCGGGGACGGGCCCGAATTCACCCCTCCACTTT

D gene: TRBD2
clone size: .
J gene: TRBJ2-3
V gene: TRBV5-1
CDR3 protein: CASSLKLAGTDTQYF
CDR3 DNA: TGCGCCAGCAGCTTGAAACTAGCGGGAACAGATACGCAGTATTTT

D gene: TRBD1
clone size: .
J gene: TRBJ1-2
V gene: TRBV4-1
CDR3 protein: CASSQEDRSNYGYTF
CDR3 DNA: TGCGCCAGCAGCCAAGAGGACAGGTCTAACTATGGCTACACCTTC

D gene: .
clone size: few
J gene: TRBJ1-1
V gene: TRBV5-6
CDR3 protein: CASSLWAAQLQAFF
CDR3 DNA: TGTGCCAGCAGCTTGTGGGCGGCTCAGCTCCAAGCTTTCTTT

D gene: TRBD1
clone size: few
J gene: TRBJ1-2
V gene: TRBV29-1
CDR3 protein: CSVVTGQDYGYTF
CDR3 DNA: TGCAGCGTCGTCACGGGACAGGACTATGGCTACACCTTC

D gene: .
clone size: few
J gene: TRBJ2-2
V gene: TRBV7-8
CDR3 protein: CASSSRGAPNTGELFF
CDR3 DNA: TGTGCCAGCAGCTCAAGAGGGGCTCCGAACACCGGGGAGCTGTTTTTT

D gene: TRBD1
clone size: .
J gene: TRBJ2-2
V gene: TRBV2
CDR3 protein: CASRGTGLATGELFF
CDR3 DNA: TGTGCCAGCAGGGGGACAGGGCTGGCCACCGGGGAGCTGTTTTTT

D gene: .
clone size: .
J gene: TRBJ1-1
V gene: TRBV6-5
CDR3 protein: CASRIGFQNTEAFF
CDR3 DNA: TGTGCCAGCAGGATAGGCTTTCAGAACACTGAAGCTTTCTTT

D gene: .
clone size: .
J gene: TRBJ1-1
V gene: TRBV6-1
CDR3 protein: CASSRLDQGTEAFF
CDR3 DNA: TGTGCCAGCAGCCGACTGGATCAGGGCACTGAAGCTTTCTTT

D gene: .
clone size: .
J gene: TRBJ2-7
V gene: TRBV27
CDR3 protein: CASSFQSGEQYF
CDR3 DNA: TGTGCCAGCAGTTTCCAATCCGGCGAGCAGTACTTC

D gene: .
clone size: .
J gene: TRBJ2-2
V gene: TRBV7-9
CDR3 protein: CANPGGKGGTGELFF
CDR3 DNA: TGTGCCAACCCAGGGGGGAAAGGAGGCACCGGGGAGCTGTTTTTT

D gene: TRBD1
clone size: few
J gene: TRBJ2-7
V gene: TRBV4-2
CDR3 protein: CASSRDRGEEQYF
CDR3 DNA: TGTGCCAGCAGCCGGGACAGGGGGGAAGAGCAGTACTTC

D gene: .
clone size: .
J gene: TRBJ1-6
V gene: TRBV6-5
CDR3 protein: CASSPRQAYSPLHF
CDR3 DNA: TGTGCCAGCAGCCCAAGACAGGCTTATTCACCCCTCCACTTT

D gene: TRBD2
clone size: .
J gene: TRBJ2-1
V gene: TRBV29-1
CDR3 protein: CSVGQRGGYNEQFF
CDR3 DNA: TGCAGCGTTGGGCAGCGGGGGGGATACAATGAGCAGTTCTTC

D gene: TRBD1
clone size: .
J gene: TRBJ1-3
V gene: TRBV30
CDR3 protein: CAWRRDRSGNTIYF
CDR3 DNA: TGTGCCTGGAGGCGGGACAGGTCTGGAAACACCATATATTTT

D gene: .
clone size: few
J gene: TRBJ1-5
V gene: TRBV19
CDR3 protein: CASAEGEGSNQPQHF
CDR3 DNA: TGTGCCAGTGCAGAGGGAGAGGGAAGCAATCAGCCCCAGCATTTT

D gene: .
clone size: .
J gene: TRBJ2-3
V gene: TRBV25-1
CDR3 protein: CASSDRGTTDTQYF
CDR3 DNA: TGTGCCAGCAGTGACAGGGGTACCACAGATACGCAGTATTTT

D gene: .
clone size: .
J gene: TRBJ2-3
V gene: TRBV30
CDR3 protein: CASALADTQYF
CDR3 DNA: TGTGCCTCCGCGCTGGCAGATACGCAGTATTTT

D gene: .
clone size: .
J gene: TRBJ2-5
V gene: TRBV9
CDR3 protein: CASSVEWGRGETQYF
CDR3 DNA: TGTGCCAGCAGCGTAGAGTGGGGCAGGGGTGAGACCCAGTACTTC

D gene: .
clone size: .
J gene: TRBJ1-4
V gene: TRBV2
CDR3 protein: CASSEMSANEKLFF
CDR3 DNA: TGTGCCAGCAGTGAGATGAGCGCTAATGAAAAACTGTTTTTT